A selection of T cell receptor beta chains follows, all from one sample in a study of shared clonotypes between healthy human individuals. Method: immunoSEQ multiplex PCR; TCRdb's copy keeps in-frame clones and lacks some. The sample holds fewer than 1 million clones, about 96% seen once. Sequencing input: naive CD8+ T cells sorted from blood. The receptors derive from a man younger than 40 in good health. Both conserved end residues are part of each CDR3. The D gene is left open where the match is weak. The size of a clone is reported for some rows only, either as once, few or many, or as a class for expanded clones.

>NA|TRBV28|NA|TRBJ2-1
CASSLDGSSYNEQFF
TGTGCCAGCAGTTTAGACGGGAGCTCCTACAATGAGCAGTTCTTC
>once|TRBV6-1|NA|TRBJ2-7
CASAGGTYEQYF
TGTGCCAGCGCAGGTGGCACCTACGAGCAGTACTTC
>NA|TRBV2|NA|TRBJ2-4
CASRGTNSGLNIQYF
TGTGCCAGCAGGGGGACGAACTCCGGCCTTAACATTCAGTACTTC
>NA|TRBV10-3|NA|TRBJ2-1
CAISESGQAFEQFF
TGTGCCATCAGTGAGTCGGGGCAGGCTTTTGAGCAGTTCTTC
>NA|TRBV5-4|NA|TRBJ1-1
CASSLGDREAFF
TGTGCCAGCAGCCTAGGGGACCGTGAAGCTTTCTTT
>NA|TRBV7-8|TRBD2|TRBJ2-7
CAGSGTSGIDPSYEQYF
TGTGCCGGGTCCGGGACTAGCGGGATTGATCCCTCCTACGAGCAGTACTTC
>NA|TRBV9|NA|TRBJ1-3
CASSSTGDYSGNTIYF
TGTGCCAGCAGCTCGACGGGGGATTACTCTGGAAACACCATATATTTT
>NA|TRBV18|TRBD1|TRBJ1-5
CASSSQGSDQPQHF
TGTGCCAGCTCATCACAGGGGTCTGATCAGCCCCAGCATTTT
>NA|TRBV4-1|NA|TRBJ2-1
CASSWGWQGKNEQFF
TGCGCCAGCAGCTGGGGTTGGCAGGGGAAGAATGAGCAGTTCTTC
>NA|TRBV9|TRBD2|TRBJ2-1
CASSRGEAGYNEQFF
TGTGCCAGCAGCCGGGGGGAGGCAGGCTACAATGAGCAGTTCTTC
>NA|TRBV15|NA|TRBJ2-7
CATSRSRAGSYEQYF
TGTGCCACCAGCAGGAGCCGGGCTGGCAGCTACGAGCAATACTTC
>NA|TRBV18|NA|TRBJ2-7
CASSPLGAEYYEQYF
TGTGCCAGCTCACCACTGGGGGCCGAGTACTACGAGCAGTACTTC
>NA|TRBV4-3|TRBD2|TRBJ2-1
CASSQISGRDNNEQFF
TGCGCCAGCAGCCAGATTAGCGGGAGGGACAACAATGAGCAGTTCTTC
>once|TRBV29-1|NA|TRBJ2-7
CSVETEKDYEQYF
TGCAGCGTCGAGACGGAGAAAGACTACGAGCAGTACTTC
>NA|TRBV7-8|NA|TRBJ2-1
CASSLLASAYNEQFF
TGTGCCAGCAGCTTATTAGCGTCTGCCTACAATGAGCAGTTCTTC
>NA|TRBV5-8|TRBD2|TRBJ2-7
CASSSRTSGRHEQYF
TGTGCCAGCAGCTCAAGGACTAGCGGGAGGCACGAGCAGTACTTC
>NA|TRBV7-9|TRBD1|TRBJ2-3
CASSLDWDRGLGDTQYF
TGTGCCAGCAGCTTAGATTGGGACAGGGGGCTGGGAGATACGCAGTATTTT
>NA|TRBV29-1|TRBD1|TRBJ1-1
CSVVTGGTEAFF
TGCAGCGTTGTGACAGGGGGAACTGAAGCTTTCTTT
>NA|TRBV29-1|NA|TRBJ1-1
CSVWGRMAEAFF
TGCAGCGTTTGGGGGAGGATGGCTGAAGCTTTCTTT
>NA|TRBV7-7|TRBD1|TRBJ2-2
CATGTGLFTGELFF
TGTGCTACGGGGACAGGTTTATTTACCGGGGAGCTGTTTTTT
>NA|TRBV7-3|TRBD1|TRBJ2-3
CASSATGGWSQYF
TGTGCCAGCAGCGCTACAGGGGGTTGGTCGCAGTATTTT
>NA|TRBV14|TRBD1|TRBJ2-5
CASSQPGTGSSQETQYF
TGTGCCAGCAGCCAGCCCGGGACAGGGTCCTCTCAAGAGACCCAGTACTTC
>NA|TRBV11-2|TRBD1|TRBJ1-3
CASSRTGTRNTIYF
TGTGCCAGCAGCCGGACAGGGACCAGAAACACCATATATTTT
>NA|TRBV19|TRBD2|TRBJ2-7
CASSYGLADYEQYF
TGTGCCAGTAGTTATGGTCTAGCGGACTACGAGCAGTACTTC
>NA|TRBV21-1|NA|TRBJ1-5
CASSKRYRGRRGNQPQHF
TGTGCCAGCAGCAAAAGGTACCGGGGGCGGCGGGGCAATCAGCCCCAGCATTTT
>NA|TRBV9|NA|TRBJ2-2
CASSVGLSPGELFF
TGTGCCAGCAGCGTAGGGCTGTCTCCGGGGGAGCTGTTTTTT
>NA|TRBV7-2|TRBD2|TRBJ2-7
CASSLASSGRDEQYF
TGTGCCAGCAGCTTAGCGTCTAGCGGGAGGGACGAGCAGTACTTC
>NA|TRBV7-9|NA|TRBJ2-7
CASLDWNSYEQYF
TGTGCCAGCCTCGACTGGAACTCCTACGAGCAGTACTTC
>once|TRBV5-6|NA|TRBJ2-6
CASSPRGSGANVLTF
TGTGCCAGCAGCCCACGGGGGTCTGGGGCCAACGTCCTGACTTTC
>NA|TRBV25-1|NA|TRBJ1-1
CASRGPVSGEFKAFF
TGTGCCAGCAGGGGCCCGGTGTCAGGGGAATTTAAAGCTTTCTTT
>once|TRBV7-9|NA|TRBJ2-1
CASSLVRGSYNEQFF
TGTGCCAGCAGCTTAGTCAGGGGCTCCTACAATGAGCAGTTCTTC
>NA|TRBV7-9|TRBD1|TRBJ2-7
CASSLGQGSLNEQYF
TGTGCCAGCAGCCTGGGACAGGGGTCCCTTAACGAGCAGTACTTC
>NA|TRBV10-1|NA|TRBJ1-1
CASRDRLNTEAFF
TGCGCCAGCAGGGACAGATTGAACACTGAAGCTTTCTTT
>NA|TRBV4-1|NA|TRBJ2-1
CASRKGGVGNEQFF
TGCGCCAGCAGAAAAGGGGGAGTTGGCAATGAGCAGTTCTTC
>NA|TRBV11-2|NA|TRBJ1-1
CASSPGRERWDTEAFF
TGTGCCAGCAGCCCCGGGAGGGAGAGGTGGGACACTGAAGCTTTCTTT
>NA|TRBV7-3|NA|TRBJ2-2
CASSPGFPGELFF
TGTGCCAGCAGCCCAGGGTTCCCCGGGGAGCTGTTTTTT
>NA|TRBV7-8|NA|TRBJ1-4
CASSPRRGEKLFF
TGTGCCAGCAGCCCGAGGCGGGGCGAAAAACTGTTTTTT
>NA|TRBV5-1|TRBD1|TRBJ2-7
CASSVGQGASYEQYF
TGCGCCAGCAGCGTGGGACAGGGGGCATCCTACGAGCAGTACTTC
>NA|TRBV9|NA|TRBJ2-5
CASSPSPETQYF
TGTGCCAGCAGCCCCTCCCCAGAGACCCAGTACTTC
>NA|TRBV9|TRBD2|TRBJ2-1
CASSAGLAGADEQFF
TGTGCCAGCAGCGCGGGACTAGCGGGGGCGGATGAGCAGTTCTTC
>NA|TRBV4-1|NA|TRBJ1-3
CASSQEGKGAVGNTIYF
TGCGCCAGCAGCCAAGAGGGGAAGGGCGCGGTGGGAAACACCATATATTTT
>NA|TRBV2|NA|TRBJ2-7
CASDTRKTYEQYF
TGTGCCAGCGACACCAGGAAAACCTACGAGCAGTACTTC
>NA|TRBV7-9|NA|TRBJ2-3
CASSSPLGETDTQYF
TGTGCCAGCAGCTCCCCCTTGGGGGAGACAGATACGCAGTATTTT